The clone carrying this T cell receptor (beta chain) came up many times. Its antigen is not known. The time point was: persistent/refractory GD, antithyroid drugs over 5 years with positive TRAb. Making the TCR library involved RNA that had been extracted from PBMCs. This entry comes from a study of regulatory T cells in long-lasting Graves disease. On the study more broadly: Over-5-year antithyroid drug use with positive TSH receptor antibodies defined persistent Graves' disease in the study. General observations from the study: Persistent cases favored TRBV28, TRBJ1-2 and TRBJ2-5. Analyses excluded thyroid tissue, covering peripheral blood alone. Sharing of public clonotypes was greater in persistent patients (2,741) than in new patients (around 890).

With iRepertoire HTBI primers and Arm-PCR of CDR3 regions, TCR beta libraries were built. One entry per CDR3 protein results from TCRdb running MiXCR on the multiplex PCR reads. The table has about 460,000 distinct CDR3 sequences, 22% seen once. The V gene lost 2 bases and the J gene lost 3 bases, with 13 bases spanning the gap. Per germline, CDR1 MDHEN and CDR2 SYDVKM. This CDR3 contains 16 residues. This TCR derives from a female donor with Graves disease. The sample here was peripheral blood mononuclear cells (PBMCs), taken when the disease was refractory, from a patient treated with antithyroid drugs. This chain links TRBV28 with TRBJ2-2; D is unresolved. In nucleotides, the CDR3 is TGTGCCAGCAGTTTAAGGTCTGGGTGGGACACCGGGGAGCTGTTTTTT. Translating it yields CASSLRSGWDTGELFF.